This TCR beta chain was identified in a study of T cell repertoires in cytomegalovirus infection. Across the whole study: Indications came from public TCR beta signatures; they pointed to CMV infection and to a matching HLA type.

In the case of this clonotype: What it binds is not known.

CDR3 length: 13 residues. CDR1 WSHSY and CDR2 SAAADI come from the germline V gene. Trimming shortened V by 6 bases and J by 2 bases, and 10 bases separated the two germline ends. TCRdb itself ran the reads through MiXCR, one entry per CDR3 protein. The data show some 700,000 distinct CDR3 sequences, approximately 40% seen once. Study-level points and caveats: The cumulative frequency of public TCR beta families distinguished individuals who carried CMV together with the relevant HLA. The response measured ex vivo was dominated by TCR beta clonotypes (HLA-C-restricted and CMV-specific).

J is TRBJ1-2 and V is TRBV10-2; D uncertain. Material for sequencing was PBMCs. The clonotype comes from a human donor in good health (CMV status not recorded). Some clones in this sample may be carry-over from other donors' samples. CDR3 in DNA: TGCGCCAGCAGAGTAACCGAGAACTATGGCTACACCTTC. It codes for CASRVTENYGYTF.